This T cell receptor beta chain was profiled in a study of graft-versus-host responses after intestinal transplantation. The overall study: Isolated intestinal, liver-intestinal, or multivisceral transplants were what recipients had. Study-wide results and limits: GvH clones turned up in recipient marrow; some had shown up first in ileum or blood.

Note on this clone: Its target is not known.

V shed 4 bases and J shed 6 bases, with 25 bases lying between them. Germline-derived CDR1 and CDR2 are SGHNT and YYREEE (reference sequence). The CDR3 runs 17 residues. Generated by immunoSEQ multiplex PCR, the TCRdb table keeps only in-frame clones and is missing some. The sample shows about 81,000 clones, about 89% of them seen only once. The source was unstimulated CD4+ T cells sorted from spleen or lymph node cells, collected before intestinal transplant. The chain combines TRBV5-4 with TRBJ1-2; D gene unclear. The TCR comes from a human donor who received an intestinal transplant. The CDR3 DNA is TGTGCCAGCAGCCCAACAGTATCACTCCCCCCCGGGGATGGCTACACCTTC. Residues: CASSPTVSLPPGDGYTF.